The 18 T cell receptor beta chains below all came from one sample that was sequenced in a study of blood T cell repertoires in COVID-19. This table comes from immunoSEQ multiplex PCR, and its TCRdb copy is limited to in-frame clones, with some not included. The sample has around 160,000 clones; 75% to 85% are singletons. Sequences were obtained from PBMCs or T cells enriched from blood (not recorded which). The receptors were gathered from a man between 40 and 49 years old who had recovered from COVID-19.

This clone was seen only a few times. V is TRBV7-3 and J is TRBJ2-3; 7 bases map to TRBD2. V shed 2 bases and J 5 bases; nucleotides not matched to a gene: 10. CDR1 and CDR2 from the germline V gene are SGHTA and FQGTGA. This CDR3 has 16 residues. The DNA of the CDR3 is TGTGCCAGCAGCTTAGTTGGAGCGGGGTTAGGAGATACGCAGTATTTT. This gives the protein CASSLVGAGLGDTQYF.

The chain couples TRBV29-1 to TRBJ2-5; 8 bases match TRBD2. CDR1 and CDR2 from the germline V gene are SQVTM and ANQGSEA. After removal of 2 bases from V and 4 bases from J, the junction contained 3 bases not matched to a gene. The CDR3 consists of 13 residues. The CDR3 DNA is TGCAGCGTTGAACGGGGGGGGAGAGAGACCCAGTACTTC. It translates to CSVERGGRETQYF.

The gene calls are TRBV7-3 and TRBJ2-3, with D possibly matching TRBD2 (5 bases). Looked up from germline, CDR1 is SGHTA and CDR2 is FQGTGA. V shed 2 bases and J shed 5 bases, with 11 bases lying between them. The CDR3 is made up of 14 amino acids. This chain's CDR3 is CASSLLGSGDTQYF. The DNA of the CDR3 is TGTGCCAGCAGCTTATTAGGGAGCGGAGATACGCAGTATTTT.

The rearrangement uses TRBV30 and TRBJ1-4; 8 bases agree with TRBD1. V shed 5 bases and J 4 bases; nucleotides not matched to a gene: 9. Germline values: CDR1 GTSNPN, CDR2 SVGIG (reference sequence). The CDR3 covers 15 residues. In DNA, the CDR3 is TGTGCCTGGGCGGACCGGGACAGGAATAATGAAAAACTGTTTTTT. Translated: CAWADRDRNNEKLFF.

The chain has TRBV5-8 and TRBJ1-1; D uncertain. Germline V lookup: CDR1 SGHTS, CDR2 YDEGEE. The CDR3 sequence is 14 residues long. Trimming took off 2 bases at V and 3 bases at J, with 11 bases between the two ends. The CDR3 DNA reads TGTGCCAGCAGCTTCGGAGGACGGGACACTGAAGCTTTCTTT. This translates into CASSFGGRDTEAFF.

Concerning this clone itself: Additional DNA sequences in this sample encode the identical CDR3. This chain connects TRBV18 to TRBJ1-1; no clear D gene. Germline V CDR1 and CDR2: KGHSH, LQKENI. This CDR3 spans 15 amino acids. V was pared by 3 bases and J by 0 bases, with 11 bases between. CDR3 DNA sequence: TGTGCCAGCTCACCCCCGGTCCGAGTGAACACTGAAGCTTTCTTT. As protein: CASSPPVRVNTEAFF.

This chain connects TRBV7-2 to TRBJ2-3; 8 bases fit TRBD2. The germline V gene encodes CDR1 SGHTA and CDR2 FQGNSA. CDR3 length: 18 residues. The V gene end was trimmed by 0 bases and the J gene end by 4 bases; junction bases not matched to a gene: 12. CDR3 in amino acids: CASSLAFASGGPSDTQYF. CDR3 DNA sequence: TGTGCCAGCAGCTTAGCGTTCGCGAGCGGGGGACCCTCAGATACGCAGTATTTT.

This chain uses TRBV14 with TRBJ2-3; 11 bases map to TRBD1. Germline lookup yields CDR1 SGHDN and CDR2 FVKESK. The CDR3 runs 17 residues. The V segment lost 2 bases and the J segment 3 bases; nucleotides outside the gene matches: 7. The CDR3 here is CASSQTRGTGGTDTQYF. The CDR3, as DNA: TGTGCCAGCAGCCAAACCAGGGGGACAGGGGGTACAGATACGCAGTATTTT.

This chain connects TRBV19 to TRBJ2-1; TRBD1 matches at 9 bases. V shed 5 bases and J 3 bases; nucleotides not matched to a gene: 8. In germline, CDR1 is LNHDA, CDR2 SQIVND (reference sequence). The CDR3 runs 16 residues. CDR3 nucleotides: TGTGCCAGTAGTCCATTACAGGGGGCCGACTACAATGAGCAGTTCTTC. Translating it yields CASSPLQGADYNEQFF. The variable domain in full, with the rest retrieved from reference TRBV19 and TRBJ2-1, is DGGITQSPKYLFRKEGQNVTLSCEQNLNHDAMYWYRQDPGQGLRLIYYSQIVNDFQKGDIAEGYSVSREKKESFPLTVTSAQKNPTAFYLCASSPLQGADYNEQFFGPGTRLTVL.

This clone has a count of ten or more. The CDR3 sequence is CAWVSGGTGELFF. As DNA, the CDR3 is TGTGCCTGGGTTTCCGGGGGGACCGGGGAGCTGTTTTTT. The chain employs TRBV30 and TRBJ2-2, with 7 bases aligning to TRBD2. CDR3 length equals 13 residues. V trimming: 5 bases; J trimming: 5 bases; junction bases outside the gene matches: 5. CDR1 GTSNPN and CDR2 SVGIG come from the germline V gene (reference sequence). The full variable domain, rest sourced from reference TRBV30 and TRBJ2-2, is SQTIHQWPATLVQPVGSPLSLECTVEGTSNPNLYWYRQAAGRGLQLLFYSVGIGQISSEVPQNLSASRPQDRQFILSSKKLLLSDSGFYLCAWVSGGTGELFFGEGSRLTVL.

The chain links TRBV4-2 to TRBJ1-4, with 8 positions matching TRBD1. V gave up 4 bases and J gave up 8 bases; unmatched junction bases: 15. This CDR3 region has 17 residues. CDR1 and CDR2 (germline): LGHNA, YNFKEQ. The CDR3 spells CASSPLGLTGEGEKLFF. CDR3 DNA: TGTGCCAGCAGCCCGTTGGGGTTGACAGGGGAGGGCGAAAAACTGTTTTTT.

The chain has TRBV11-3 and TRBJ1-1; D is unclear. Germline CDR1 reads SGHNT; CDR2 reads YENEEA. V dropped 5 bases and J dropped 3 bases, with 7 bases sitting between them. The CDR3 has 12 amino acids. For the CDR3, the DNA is TGTGCCAGCAGCAGCCCTTACACTGAAGCTTTCTTT. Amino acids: CASSSPYTEAFF.

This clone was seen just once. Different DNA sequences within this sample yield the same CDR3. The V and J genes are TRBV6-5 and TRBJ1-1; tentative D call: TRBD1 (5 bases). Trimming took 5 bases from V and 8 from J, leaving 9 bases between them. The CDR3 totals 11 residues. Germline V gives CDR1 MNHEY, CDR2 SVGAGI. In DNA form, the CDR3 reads TGTGCCAGCAGTAGGGGTACGGAAGCTTTCTTT. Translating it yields CASSRGTEAFF.

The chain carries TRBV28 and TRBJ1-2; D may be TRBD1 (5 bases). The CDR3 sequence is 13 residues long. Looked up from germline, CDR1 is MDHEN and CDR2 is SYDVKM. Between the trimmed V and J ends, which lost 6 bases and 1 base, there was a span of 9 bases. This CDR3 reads CASRTALNYGYTF. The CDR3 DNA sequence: TGTGCCAGCAGGACAGCTCTTAACTATGGCTACACCTTC.

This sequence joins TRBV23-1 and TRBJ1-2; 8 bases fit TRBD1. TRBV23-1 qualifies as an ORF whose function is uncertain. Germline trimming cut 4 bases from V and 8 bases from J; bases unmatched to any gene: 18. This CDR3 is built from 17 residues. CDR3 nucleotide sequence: TGCGCCAGCAGTCGGCAGGGGGCATGGGCGGAGGTGAACGGCTACACCTTC. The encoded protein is CASSRQGAWAEVNGYTF.

The CDR3 nucleotides read TGTGCCTGGGGACACCGGGACAGGGTTTCTGGCTACACCTTC. Protein product: CAWGHRDRVSGYTF. V and J are TRBV30 and TRBJ1-2; 9 nucleotides agree with TRBD1. The V segment lost 5 bases and the J segment 7 bases; nucleotides outside the gene matches: 11. This CDR3 has 14 amino acids. Germline values: CDR1 GTSNPN, CDR2 SVGIG (reference sequence).

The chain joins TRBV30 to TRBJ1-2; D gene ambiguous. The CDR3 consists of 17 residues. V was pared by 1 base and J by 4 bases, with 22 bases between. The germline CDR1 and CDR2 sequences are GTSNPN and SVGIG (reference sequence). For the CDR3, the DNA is TGTGCCTGGAGTGCCCCCGGGGAGCCGGAGGCCTTCTATGGCTACACCTTC. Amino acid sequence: CAWSAPGEPEAFYGYTF.

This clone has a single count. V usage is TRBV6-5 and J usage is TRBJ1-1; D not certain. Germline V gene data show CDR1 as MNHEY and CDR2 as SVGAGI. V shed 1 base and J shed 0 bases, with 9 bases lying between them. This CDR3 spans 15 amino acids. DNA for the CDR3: TGTGCCAGCAGTTACTTATCACAGATGAACACTGAAGCTTTCTTT. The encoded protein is CASSYLSQMNTEAFF.